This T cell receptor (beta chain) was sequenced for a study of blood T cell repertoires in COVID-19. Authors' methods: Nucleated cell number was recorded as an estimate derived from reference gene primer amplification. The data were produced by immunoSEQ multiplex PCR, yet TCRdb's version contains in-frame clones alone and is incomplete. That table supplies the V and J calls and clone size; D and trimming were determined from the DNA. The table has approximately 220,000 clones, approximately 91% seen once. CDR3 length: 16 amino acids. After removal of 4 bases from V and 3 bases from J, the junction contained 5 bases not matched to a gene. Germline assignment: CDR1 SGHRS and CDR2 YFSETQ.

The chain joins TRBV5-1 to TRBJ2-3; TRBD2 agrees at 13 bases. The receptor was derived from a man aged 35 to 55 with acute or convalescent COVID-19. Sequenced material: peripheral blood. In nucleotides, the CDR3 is TGCGCCAGCAGCCCTGGACTAGCGGGAGAAACAGATACGCAGTATTTT. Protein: CASSPGLAGETDTQYF.